Here is one T cell receptor (beta chain) with its context. The target antigen is unknown. A single record per CDR3 protein comes from TCRdb applying MiXCR to the 5' RACE reads. The sample lists about 180,000 distinct CDR3 sequences; less than 20% were seen once. The record originates from a study of T-cell memory formation after mild COVID-19. As for the study in general: The two donors had largely donor-specific TCR clusters.

Germline CDR1 reads SGHRS; CDR2 reads YFSETQ. The trim removed 4 bases at V and 3 bases at J, leaving 4 bases unmatched. The CDR3 covers 14 residues. Study conclusions and caveats: Second-wave clones that peaked on day 37 lacked confirmed SARS-CoV-2 specificity. CD4/CD8 balance held among clones contracting day 15 to 85, and later expanders leaned CD4+.

The chain has TRBV5-1 and TRBJ2-5; 9 bases agree with TRBD1. The sample was PBMCs or a T cell subset sorted from them (not recorded which). This sequence originates from a man aged 18-30 years who had mild COVID-19 (a few samples of this study predate the infection). Cell type and time point are not known. Here the CDR3 reads CASSPWTGEETQYF. In nucleotides, the CDR3 is TGCGCCAGCAGCCCTTGGACAGGGGAAGAGACCCAGTACTTC.